The T cell receptor beta chain described here comes from a study of T cells in tuberculosis. Assay: immunoSEQ multiplex PCR; the TCRdb copy retains only in-frame clones and omits some. Of fewer than 35,000 clones listed, around 94% were seen once; the top ten hold 8%. This TCR derives from a donor aged 5-35 years with latent tuberculosis or without tuberculosis infection. Material: PBMCs.

Here the CDR3 DNA reads TGTGCCAGCAGCCCCCGGGGGGGACTTTATAACTATGGCTACACCTTC. Translating it yields CASSPRGGLYNYGYTF. The genes are TRBV7-2 and TRBJ1-2, with D possibly TRBD1 on 5 matching bases. CDR1 SGHTA and CDR2 FQGNSA come from the germline V gene. V dropped 5 bases and J dropped 1 base, with 17 bases sitting between them. The CDR3 is made up of 16 amino acids.